The 20 T cell receptor beta chains below all came from one sample that was sequenced in a study of shared clonotypes between healthy human individuals. The protocol was immunoSEQ multiplex PCR, while the TCRdb copy is restricted to in-frame clones and leaves out a portion. The sample includes nearly 1,000,000 clones, about 80% of them seen just once. Sequenced sample: memory CD4+ T cells sorted from blood. Subset defined: CD45RA-negative fraction. The receptors shown here come from a man aged 18 to 35 in good health.

The rearrangement joins TRBV6-6 to TRBJ2-5; D not certain. CDR3 length: 13 residues. Trimming took 11 bases from V and 4 from J, leaving 17 bases between them. The germline V gene encodes CDR1 MNHNY and CDR2 SVGAGI (reference sequence). CDR3 region: CAAGSPSPETQYF. The CDR3 nucleotides read TGTGCCGCCGGAAGTCCGTCCCCAGAGACCCAGTACTTC.

This clone appeared once. The rearrangement links TRBV18 to TRBJ1-4, with D possibly being TRBD1 (6 bases). Trimming took off 3 bases at V and 8 bases at J, with 16 bases between the two ends. This CDR3 has 15 amino acids. Germline loops: CDR1 KGHSH, CDR2 LQKENI. CDR3 DNA: TGTGCCAGCTCACCTCGGGGGGCCAACCCCGAAAAACTGTTTTTT. Translated: CASSPRGANPEKLFF.

This chain uses TRBV5-5 with TRBJ1-4; 7 bases are shared with TRBD1. The germline V gene encodes CDR1 SGHKS and CDR2 YYEKEE (reference sequence). Trimming at V came to 0 bases and at J to 7 bases, leaving 6 bases not matched to a gene. This CDR3 is built from 15 residues. CDR3 sequence: CASSLDGTASEKLFF. The CDR3 DNA is TGTGCCAGCAGCTTGGACGGGACAGCTAGTGAAAAACTGTTTTTT.

The chain employs TRBV7-8 and TRBJ1-1, with D uncertain. V was clipped by 5 bases and J by 2 bases, with 12 bases between them. The length of the CDR3 is 14 residues. CDR1 is SGHVS, CDR2 FQNEAQ, per germline. DNA for the CDR3: TGTGCCAGCAGCCCATATGAATTCAACACTGAAGCTTTCTTT. This translates into CASSPYEFNTEAFF.

This chain uses TRBV28 with TRBJ1-1; D possibly corresponds to TRBD1 (6 bases). V was shortened by 6 bases and J by 8 bases, with 16 bases between the two germline ends. CDR1 and CDR2 from the germline V gene are MDHEN and SYDVKM. The CDR3 sequence is 13 residues long. The CDR3 bases are TGTGCCAGCAGGAGAGGGACTCAGGGGGAAGCTTTCTTT. It codes for CASRRGTQGEAFF.

A note on this clone: A read error is possible here, since a much larger clone lies one base away. The J gene is TRBJ1-2, the V gene TRBV5-6; D unclear. CDR3 size: 13 residues. Looked up from germline, CDR1 is SGHDT and CDR2 is YYEEEE. CDR3 residues: CASGLPANYGYTF. The CDR3 DNA reads as TGTGCCAGCGGCTTACCGGCTAACTATGGCTACACCTTC.

The rearrangement uses TRBV27 and TRBJ1-6, with D unclear. With 2 bases removed from V and 6 bases from J, the gap between germline ends came to 11 bases. CDR1 is MNHEY and CDR2 is SMNVEV in the germline V gene (reference sequence). The CDR3 totals 15 residues. CDR3 coding DNA: TGTGCCAGCAGTTTACATTCGCTGCTTAATTCACCCCTCCACTTT. It encodes CASSLHSLLNSPLHF.

In its sample, this clone was seen a few times. The CDR3 region is CASSGEGSNSPLHF. The CDR3 region has the DNA TGTGCCAGCAGTGGGGAGGGATCTAATTCACCCCTCCACTTT. This rearrangement joins TRBV2 to TRBJ1-6, with D unresolved. The ends were cut back, 4 bases at V and 6 bases at J, with 10 bases in the middle. Per the germline V gene, CDR1 is SNHLY and CDR2 is FYNNEI. CDR3 length equals 14 residues. Filled out from reference TRBV2 and TRBJ1-6, the complete variable domain reads EPEVTQTPSHQVTQMGQEVILRCVPISNHLYFYWYRQILGQKVEFLVSFYNNEISEKSEIFDDQFSVERPDGSNFTLKIRSTKLEDSAMYFCASSGEGSNSPLHFGNGTRLTVT.

The J gene is TRBJ1-2, the V gene TRBV4-1; 11 bases are a match to TRBD1. V lost 0 bases, J lost 4 bases, and 7 bases stayed unmatched. The CDR3 has 17 amino acids. From germline, CDR1 is MGHRA and CDR2 YSYEKL. The CDR3 is CASSQDPRTGGLYGYTF. The DNA of the CDR3 is TGCGCCAGCAGCCAAGACCCCAGGACAGGGGGCCTCTATGGCTACACCTTC.

The rearrangement uses TRBV19 and TRBJ2-2, with 9 bases aligning to TRBD1. Trimming removed 7 bases from V and 1 base from J; junction bases left unmatched: 4. The V gene's germline CDR1 is LNHDA and CDR2 SQIVND (reference sequence). The CDR3 loop spans 15 amino acids. Written as DNA, the CDR3 is TGTGCCAGTATACCGGGACAGGGGAACACCGGGGAGCTGTTTTTT. Protein product: CASIPGQGNTGELFF.

The chain combines TRBV6-5 with TRBJ1-1; 8 bases are a match to TRBD1. CDR1 MNHEY and CDR2 SVGAGI come from the germline V gene. There are 14 residues in the CDR3. Losses at the gene ends were 2 bases for V and 11 bases for J; bases not matched to a gene: 10. Written as DNA, the CDR3 is TGTGCCAGCAGTTACGGGACAGGTACCGTTGGGGCTTTCTTT. Protein: CASSYGTGTVGAFF.

For the CDR3, the DNA is TGTGCCAGCAGCGCCGACGGACTGTACTATGGCTACACCTTC. This encodes CASSADGLYYGYTF. V gene TRBV7-8 combines with J gene TRBJ1-2; no clear D gene. Germline CDR1 SGHVS, CDR2 FQNEAQ. Trimming shortened V by 5 bases and J by 3 bases, and 13 bases separated the two germline ends. The CDR3 consists of 14 residues.

This clone showed up just a few times. The genes are TRBV6-1 and TRBJ1-4; the match to TRBD1 covers 8 bases. This CDR3 has 15 amino acids. Germline-derived CDR1 and CDR2 are MNHNS and SASEGT. J gave up 8 bases and V 7 bases, and 12 bases lay outside the gene matches. The CDR3 is CASIYPSQGEEKLFF. The CDR3 DNA follows: TGTGCCAGCATCTACCCCTCACAGGGGGAGGAAAAACTGTTTTTT.

This chain uses TRBV4-3 with TRBJ2-1; the D is unclear. CDR1 and CDR2 (germline): LGHNA, YSLEER. Trimming removed 1 base at V and 10 bases at J, with 17 bases between. This CDR3 comprises 15 residues. CDR3 in DNA: TGCGCCAGCAGCCAAGTGCGACTCCCCACGTCGGAGCAGTTCTTC. Amino acid sequence: CASSQVRLPTSEQFF.

The chain carries TRBV30 and TRBJ2-7, with TRBD1 identical over 7 bases. Germline-derived CDR1 and CDR2 are GTSNPN and SVGIG (reference sequence). The ends lost 1 base at V and 6 bases at J; junction bases unmatched: 9. This CDR3 contains 14 residues. CDR3 DNA: TGTGCCTGGAGTGAGGAACAGGGGCAAAGCGAGCAGTACTTC. Translating gives CAWSEEQGQSEQYF.

V usage is TRBV10-3 and J usage is TRBJ2-3; TRBD1 matches at 7 bases. The V gene end was trimmed by 6 bases and the J gene end by 0 bases; junction bases not matched to a gene: 6. This CDR3 region has 15 residues. Germline CDR1 and CDR2: ENHRY and SYGVKD. This chain's CDR3 is CAISGQAASTDTQYF. DNA for the CDR3: TGTGCCATCAGCGGACAGGCCGCTAGCACAGATACGCAGTATTTT.

The chain couples TRBV30 to TRBJ1-2; D uncertain. V gave up 0 bases and J gave up 0 bases, with 11 bases separating them. Germline CDR1 is GTSNPN and CDR2 is SVGIG (reference sequence). The CDR3 length is 15 residues. The CDR3 spells CAWSVLPRANYGYTF. The CDR3 DNA sequence: TGTGCCTGGAGTGTACTCCCCAGAGCTAACTATGGCTACACCTTC.

This sequence joins TRBV27 and TRBJ1-5; TRBD1 is a possible D gene (6 bases). Germline V gives CDR1 MNHEY, CDR2 SMNVEV (reference sequence). Trimming stripped 6 bases from V and 7 bases from J, with 22 bases between. The CDR3 length is 16 residues. The CDR3 region has the DNA TGTGCCAGCAGGGACTCGGGAGGGGGGTGGCACCAGCCCCAGCATTTT. It is translated as CASRDSGGGWHQPQHF.

The chain uses TRBV11-2 and TRBJ1-1; TRBD1 is a possible D gene (5 bases). Germline V gene data show CDR1 as SGHAT and CDR2 as FQNNGV. The CDR3 has 15 amino acids. V gave up 1 base and J gave up 2 bases, with 11 bases separating them. The CDR3 here is CASSLAGGYNTEAFF. The CDR3 coding sequence is TGTGCCAGCAGCTTAGCGGGGGGGTATAACACTGAAGCTTTCTTT.

For this clone: The sample contains more than one DNA sequence encoding this CDR3. This chain connects TRBV7-3 to TRBJ1-1; D uncertain. The germline V and J ends were trimmed by 2 bases and 2 bases, with 6 bases remaining between them. This CDR3 contains 13 residues. The germline CDR1 and CDR2 sequences are SGHTA and FQGTGA. The CDR3 nucleotides read TGTGCCAGCAGCTTACAAGAAAACACTGAAGCTTTCTTT. Translating gives CASSLQENTEAFF.